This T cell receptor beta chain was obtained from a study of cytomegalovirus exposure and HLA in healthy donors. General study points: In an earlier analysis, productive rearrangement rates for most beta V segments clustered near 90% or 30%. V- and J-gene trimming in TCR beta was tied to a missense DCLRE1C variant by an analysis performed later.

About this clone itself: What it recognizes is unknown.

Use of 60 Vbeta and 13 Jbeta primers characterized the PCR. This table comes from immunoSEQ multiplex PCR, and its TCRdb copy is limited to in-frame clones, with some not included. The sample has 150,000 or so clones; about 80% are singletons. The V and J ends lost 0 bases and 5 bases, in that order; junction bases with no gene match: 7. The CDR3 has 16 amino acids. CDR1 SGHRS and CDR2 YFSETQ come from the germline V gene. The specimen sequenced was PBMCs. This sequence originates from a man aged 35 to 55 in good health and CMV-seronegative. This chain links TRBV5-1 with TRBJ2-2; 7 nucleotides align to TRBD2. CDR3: CASSLGGRARTGELFF. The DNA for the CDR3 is TGCGCCAGCAGCTTGGGGGGGAGGGCCAGGACCGGGGAGCTGTTTTTT.